The sequence of this T cell receptor (beta chain) was determined in a study of cytomegalovirus exposure and HLA in healthy donors. General study results and limits: Differences between HLA loci emerged in a later analysis of TCR association rates, with DRB1 most and HLA-C fewest. The authors later linked a missense DCLRE1C variant to TCR beta V- and J-gene trimming. Highly shared sequence variants in one cluster were likely a sequencing artifact.

PCR employed 60 Vbeta and 13 Jbeta primers. TCRdb's table, derived via immunoSEQ multiplex PCR, lists solely in-frame clones and lacks some. The sample includes 95,000 to 150,000 clones, 81% seen only once; the top ten take about 1.8%. Turning to this clone: Antigen: not known.

This CDR3 has 16 amino acids. Trimming took 6 bases from V and 7 from J; bases not matched to a gene: 12. From germline, CDR1 is SGHTA and CDR2 FQGNSA. The specimen sequenced was PBMCs. This TCR derives from a man younger than 35 in good health and CMV-seronegative. The V call is TRBV7-2, the J call TRBJ1-6, with 7 positions matching TRBD1. CDR3 sequence: CASRNKGQIKNSPLHF. The CDR3 DNA follows: TGTGCCAGCAGGAATAAGGGACAGATCAAGAATTCACCCCTCCACTTT.